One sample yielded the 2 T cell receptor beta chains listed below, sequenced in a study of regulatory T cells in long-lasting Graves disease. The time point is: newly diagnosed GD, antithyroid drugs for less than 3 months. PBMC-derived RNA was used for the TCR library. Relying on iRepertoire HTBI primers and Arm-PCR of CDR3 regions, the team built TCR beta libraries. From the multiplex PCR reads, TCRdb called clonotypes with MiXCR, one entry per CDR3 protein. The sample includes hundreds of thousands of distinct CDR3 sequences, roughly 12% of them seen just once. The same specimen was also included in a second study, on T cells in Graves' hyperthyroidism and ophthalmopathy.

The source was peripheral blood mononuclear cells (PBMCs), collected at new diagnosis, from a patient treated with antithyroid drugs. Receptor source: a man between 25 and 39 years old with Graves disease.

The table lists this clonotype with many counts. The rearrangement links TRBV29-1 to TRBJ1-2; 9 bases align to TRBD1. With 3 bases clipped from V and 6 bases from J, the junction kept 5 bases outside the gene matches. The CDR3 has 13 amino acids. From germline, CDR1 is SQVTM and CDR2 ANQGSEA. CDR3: CSVDPQGANGYTF. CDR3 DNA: TGCAGCGTTGACCCACAGGGGGCCAATGGCTACACCTTC.

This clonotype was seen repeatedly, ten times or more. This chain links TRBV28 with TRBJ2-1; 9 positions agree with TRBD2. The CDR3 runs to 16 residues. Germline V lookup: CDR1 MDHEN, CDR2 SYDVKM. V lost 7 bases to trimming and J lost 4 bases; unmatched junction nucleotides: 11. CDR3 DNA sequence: TGTGCCAGCACCCAAAATAGCGGGAGAGGTTACAATGAGCAGTTCTTC. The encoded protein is CASTQNSGRGYNEQFF.